This TCR beta chain came from a study of blood T cells in healthy people across ages. Whole-study findings and limits: Higher diversity and more naive CD4+ cells were features of long-lived donors, compared to aged donors. Estimated diversity that came from one million T cells was considered an underestimate.

Primed by a sample-barcoded 5' primer and a J-beta primer mix, a second PCR proceeded for roughly 6 to 12 cycles. TCRdb re-derived calls from the 5' RACE reads in MiXCR, one entry per CDR3 protein. This sample yields under 850,000 distinct CDR3 sequences, of which around 34% are seen a single time; approximately 13% belongs to the top ten. In terms of origin and age, donors were healthy Caucasian individuals from Russia aged 6 to 90. Per sample, at least 5 micrograms of total RNA were extracted. The CDR3 length is 14 residues. Germline V gives CDR1 MDHEN, CDR2 SYDVKM. Points on this clonotype: Its antigen is unidentified.

The chain carries TRBV28 and TRBJ2-5, with D perhaps matching TRBD1 or TRBD2 (5 bases each). The assigned J gene may be wrong: the sequence end matches TRBJ2-7 better. The receptor comes from a man in his late teens or twenties in good health. Sequencing was done on a sample of blood. This chain's CDR3 is CASSSSGGLVEQYF. DNA of the CDR3: TGTGCCAGCAGTTCCTCTGGGGGATTGGTCGAGCAGTACTTC.